This paragraph covers one TCR beta chain sequence. Profiling relied on immunoSEQ multiplex PCR, and the TCRdb table lists in-frame clones only, not all of them. Of about 10,000 clones detected, about 84% appear once; the ten largest clones hold 2% to 2.5%. This specimen belongs to a study of chemoradiotherapy in HPV16-positive cancers. At the level of the study: Candidate HPV-specific T-cell clones and common TCR motifs came from functional assays in a couple of HPV16-positive patients.

This receptor was obtained from a human donor with HPV-associated anogenital cancer. The sample consisted of blood, taken from a patient who underwent chemoradiotherapy.

CDR3 loop: CASSWWNTEAFF. Here the CDR3 DNA reads TGTGCCAGTAGTTGGTGGAACACTGAAGCTTTCTTT. The rearrangement uses TRBV19 and TRBJ1-1; no reliable D call. In germline, CDR1 is LNHDA, CDR2 SQIVND (reference sequence). The CDR3 length is 12 residues. V was trimmed by 5 bases and J by 1 base, leaving 5 bases between them. The whole variable domain, remainder taken from reference TRBV19 and TRBJ1-1, is DGGITQSPKYLFRKEGQNVTLSCEQNLNHDAMYWYRQDPGQGLRLIYYSQIVNDFQKGDIAEGYSVSREKKESFPLTVTSAQKNPTAFYLCASSWWNTEAFFGQGTRLTVV.